This TCR beta chain comes out of a study of cytotoxic CD8 clonotypes in ibrutinib-treated CLL. Study-wide results and caveats: Clonality rose at ibrutinib response and fell back toward baseline at progression.

The V gene's germline CDR1 is LGHNA and CDR2 YSLEER. The CDR3 extends over 17 amino acids. V lost 4 bases to trimming and J lost 6 bases, with 22 bases between them. Notes on this clone: Its specificity is not known.

Approximately 1.8 micrograms of genomic DNA came from cryopreserved PBMCs for TCR beta libraries. Measured with immunoSEQ multiplex PCR; TCRdb has only the in-frame clones, and not every one. The sample records about 130,000 clones, 75% to 90% being singletons. This TCR was sampled from a human donor with chronic lymphocytic leukemia. The J gene is TRBJ2-1, the V gene TRBV4-3, with a possible D match to TRBD2 (6 bases). The sequencing used PBMCs, collected after 24 months of ibrutinib treatment. CDR3 sequence (DNA): TGCGCCAGCAGCCGCAATGGGGCCGGAGGAGGGCTCAATGAGCAGTTCTTC. It codes for CASSRNGAGGGLNEQFF.